This paragraph covers one T cell receptor (beta chain) sequence. Its antigen is currently unknown. TCRdb fed the 5' RACE reads into MiXCR, producing one record per CDR3 protein. Of under 35,000 distinct CDR3 sequences listed, roughly 16% were seen once; the top ten hold 1.2% to 1.5%. This sample stems from a study of T-cell memory formation after mild COVID-19. Study-wide points: Some responding clones appeared in pre-infection memory, suggesting cross-reactive memory joined. Contracting clones from day 15 to 85 showed balanced CD4/CD8; later expanders favored CD4+.

Per the germline V gene, CDR1 is SGHRS and CDR2 is YFSETQ. The V and J ends lost 4 bases and 3 bases, in that order; junction bases with no gene match: 6. The CDR3 extends over 15 amino acids. The J gene is TRBJ1-2, the V gene TRBV5-1; 10 nucleotides align to TRBD1. The source of this sequence is an adult who had mild COVID-19 (a few samples of this study predate the infection). Cell type and time point are not known. Specimen: PBMCs or a T cell subset sorted from them (not recorded which). The CDR3 is CASSDGQGDYYGYTF. DNA of the CDR3: TGCGCCAGCAGCGATGGACAGGGGGACTACTATGGCTACACCTTC.